This passage covers 5 T cell receptor beta chains from one sample sequenced in a study of blood T cell repertoires in COVID-19. Clones were sequenced by immunoSEQ multiplex PCR, and TCRdb holds only the in-frame ones, with some missing. Counted here are about 160,000 clones, 70% to 80% occurring once; the ten biggest clones make up 8.1%. Input material: peripheral blood. The receptor set was obtained from a woman aged 55 to 70 with COVID-19, enrolled during active disease.

V usage is TRBV18 and J usage is TRBJ1-1; a possible D gene is TRBD1 (5 bases). Trimming took off 3 bases at V and 1 base at J, with 12 bases between the two ends. CDR3 length: 15 amino acids. Germline lookup yields CDR1 KGHSH and CDR2 LQKENI. CDR3 sequence reads: CASSPLTAPNTEAFF. DNA for the CDR3: TGTGCCAGCTCACCGCTGACAGCCCCGAACACTGAAGCTTTCTTT.

The rearrangement uses TRBV5-8 and TRBJ2-3; TRBD2 is a possible D gene (5 bases). Germline CDR1 is SGHTS and CDR2 is YDEGEE. Between the trimmed V and J ends, which lost 6 bases and 2 bases, there was a span of 19 bases. The CDR3 has 16 residues. The CDR3 here is CASIPGLLGDTDTQYF. The CDR3 DNA reads TGTGCCAGCATTCCCGGGCTTCTCGGGGACACAGATACGCAGTATTTT.

The chain combines TRBV19 with TRBJ2-2; a weak D match, TRBD1 (6 bases). CDR1 is LNHDA, CDR2 SQIVND, per germline (reference sequence). Trimming removed 6 bases at V and 8 bases at J, with 10 bases between. This CDR3 is 12 amino acids long. The CDR3, as DNA: TGTGCCAGTAGGGGCAGGGGTGGGGAGCTGTTTTTT. Amino acid sequence: CASRGRGGELFF.

The rearrangement links TRBV5-1 to TRBJ2-2; 7 bases match TRBD2. Trimming at V came to 6 bases and at J to 3 bases, leaving 11 bases not matched to a gene. CDR1 SGHRS and CDR2 YFSETQ come from the germline V gene. This CDR3 contains 16 residues. The chain's CDR3 is CASTLLTGRDTGELFF. CDR3 DNA: TGCGCCAGCACCCTGCTGACGGGGAGGGACACCGGGGAGCTGTTTTTT.

J is TRBJ1-1 and V is TRBV6-5, with a tentative D call TRBD1 (5 bases). The CDR3 spans 14 residues. V lost 2 bases and J 7 bases, leaving 14 bases between the germline ends. Germline lookup yields CDR1 MNHEY and CDR2 SVGAGI. As DNA, the CDR3 is TGTGCCAGCAGTTACGGGGGGTTTTTGGGTGAAGCTTTCTTT. The encoded protein is CASSYGGFLGEAFF.